This T cell receptor beta chain came from a study of cytomegalovirus exposure and HLA in healthy donors. Overall study findings and caveats: In a later analysis, productive TCRs from donors in an Asian-associated ancestry cluster reportedly carried fewer N-insertions than the cohort mean. It was approximately 160 TCR beta chains that were listed as cytomegalovirus-associated.

In the case of this clone: What it binds is not known. The same CDR3 also results from other DNA sequences found in this sample.

CDR3 length: 10 residues. Per germline, CDR1 DFQATT and CDR2 SNEGSKA (reference sequence). Trimming left V 5 bases short and J 5 bases short, with 6 bases between. The PCR employed 60 Vbeta primers together with 13 Jbeta primers. TCRdb's copy holds only in-frame clones and misses some; the assay was immunoSEQ multiplex PCR. The sample carries roughly 140,000 clones, roughly 80% recorded once. Sequencing was performed on PBMCs. The J gene is TRBJ2-5, the V gene TRBV20-1; D remains unclear. This clonotype originated in a woman aged 40 to 49 in good health and CMV-seronegative. The chain's CDR3 is CSASGETQYF. The CDR3 DNA reads as TGCAGTGCTTCCGGGGAGACCCAGTACTTC.